One sample yielded the 9 T cell receptor beta chains listed below, sequenced in a study of vaccination effects on CD4 cells after COVID-19. Antigen-specific CD4+ T cells were expanded with viral peptide pools in the ViraFEST assay before sequencing. Subsequent to a culture period of more than 9 days, CD4+ T cells were isolated. None of the vaccinated had previously contracted SARS-CoV-2, and their nucleocapsid antibodies tested negative. The antigens these receptors bind are not known. The protocol was immunoSEQ multiplex PCR, while the TCRdb copy is restricted to in-frame clones and leaves out a portion. Of tens of thousands of clones detected, roughly three quarters appear once; the ten largest clones hold approximately 4%. Specimen: CD4+ T cells from PBMCs cultured with HCoV-OC43 spike peptides, collected before COVID-19 vaccination. The subset is: HCoV-OC43 spike overlapping peptide pool stimulation. The receptor set was obtained from a human donor who received a COVID-19 vaccine.

The rearrangement joins TRBV6-5 to TRBJ1-1; 8 bases map to TRBD1. V shed 6 bases, J shed 4 bases, and the junction held 4 bases outside the gene matches. The CDR3 length is 13 residues. The germline V gene encodes CDR1 MNHEY and CDR2 SVGAGI. Here the CDR3 DNA reads TGTGCCAGCAGAGTACAGGGGGGCACTGAAGCTTTCTTT. This encodes CASRVQGGTEAFF.

The chain combines TRBV19 with TRBJ1-1; D gene unclear. Trimming shortened V by 1 base and J by 8 bases, and 8 bases separated the two germline ends. The CDR3 extends over 12 amino acids. Germline V gene lookup returns CDR1 LNHDA and CDR2 SQIVND (reference sequence). The CDR3: CASSIGVGEAFF. CDR3 nucleotide sequence: TGTGCCAGTAGTATAGGCGTCGGAGAAGCTTTCTTT.

This clone was seen more than once but under ten times. This rearrangement joins TRBV5-4 to TRBJ2-5; TRBD1 might be the D (6 bases). V lost 5 bases and J lost 1, with 24 bases in between. The CDR3 is made up of 18 amino acids. The V gene's germline CDR1 is SGHNT and CDR2 YYREEE (reference sequence). CDR3: CASSSNPTRTVRQETQYF. The CDR3 bases are TGTGCCAGCAGTTCCAACCCCACAAGGACAGTTCGCCAAGAGACCCAGTACTTC.

The chain is built from TRBV24-1 and TRBJ2-5; D is possibly TRBD2 (5 bases). V gave up 5 bases and J gave up 5 bases, with 14 bases separating them. The CDR3 length is 14 residues. In germline, CDR1 is KGHDR, CDR2 SFDVKD. This CDR3 reads CATSVGRDRETQYF. Written as DNA, the CDR3 is TGTGCCACCAGTGTTGGACGGGATAGGGAGACCCAGTACTTC.

The chain carries TRBV27 and TRBJ1-2; weak D call: TRBD1 (5 bases). CDR1 is MNHEY, CDR2 SMNVEV, per germline (reference sequence). The V gene lost 2 bases and the J gene lost 3 bases, with 13 bases spanning the gap. The length of the CDR3 is 15 residues. CDR3 sequence reads: CASSLVAGKYYGYTF. The CDR3 DNA reads TGTGCCAGCAGTTTAGTGGCAGGGAAATACTATGGCTACACCTTC.

This clone appeared a few times. The chain couples TRBV28 to TRBJ2-7; D possibly uses TRBD1 or TRBD2 (6 bases each). The germline V and J ends were trimmed by 1 base and 1 base, with 20 bases remaining between them. CDR1 MDHEN and CDR2 SYDVKM come from the germline V gene. The CDR3 has 18 amino acids. The CDR3 region has the DNA TGTGCCAGCAGTTTATTTCATCGGAGGGGGAGGAAATCCTACGAGCAGTACGTC. Its translation is CASSLFHRRGRKSYEQYV.

The chain recombines TRBV5-1 with TRBJ2-5, with D maybe TRBD2 (5 bases). Germline CDR1 reads SGHRS; CDR2 reads YFSETQ. CDR3 size: 15 residues. Trimming pared 3 bases from V and 1 base from J, leaving 13 bases between. The CDR3 nucleotides are TGCGCCAGCAGCTCGGGCCCCGCGGGCCAAGAGACCCAGTACTTC. Encoded protein: CASSSGPAGQETQYF.

The rearrangement joins TRBV29-1 to TRBJ2-4; 10 nucleotides match TRBD1. Trimming took 6 bases from V and 6 from J; bases not matched to a gene: 5. This CDR3 is built from 13 residues. The germline V gene encodes CDR1 SQVTM and CDR2 ANQGSEA. Here the CDR3 DNA reads TGCAGCGTAGCAAGACAGGGGGCAAACATTCAGTACTTC. The encoded protein is CSVARQGANIQYF.

The table lists this clone with a few counts. V is TRBV5-5 and J is TRBJ2-2; 7 nucleotides match TRBD2. The CDR3 runs 13 residues. The V segment lost 2 bases and the J segment 7 bases; nucleotides outside the gene matches: 2. CDR1 and CDR2 (germline): SGHKS, YYEKEE (reference sequence). CDR3 residues: CASSFTSDGELFF. Here the CDR3 DNA reads TGTGCCAGCAGCTTCACTAGCGACGGGGAGCTGTTTTTT.